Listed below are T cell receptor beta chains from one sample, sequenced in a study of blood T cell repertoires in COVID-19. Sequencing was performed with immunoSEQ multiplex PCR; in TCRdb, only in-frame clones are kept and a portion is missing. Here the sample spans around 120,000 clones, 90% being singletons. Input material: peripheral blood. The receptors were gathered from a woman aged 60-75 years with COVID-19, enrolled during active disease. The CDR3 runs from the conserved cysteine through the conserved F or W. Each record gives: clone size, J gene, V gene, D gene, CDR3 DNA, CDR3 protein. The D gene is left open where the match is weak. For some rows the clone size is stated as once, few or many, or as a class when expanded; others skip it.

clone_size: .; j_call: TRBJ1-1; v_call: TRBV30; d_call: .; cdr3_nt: TGTGCCTGGAGTGTGGGGGGGCTCGTGACTGAAGCTTTCTTT; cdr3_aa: CAWSVGGLVTEAFF
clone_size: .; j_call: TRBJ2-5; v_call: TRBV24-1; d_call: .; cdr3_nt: TGTGCCACCAGTGAGAGAGGGGAGACCCAGTACTTC; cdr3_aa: CATSERGETQYF
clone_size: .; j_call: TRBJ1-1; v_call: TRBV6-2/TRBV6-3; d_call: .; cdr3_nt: TGTGCCAGCAGTTCTACAGGGAGAGCTGAAGCTTTCTTT; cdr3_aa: CASSSTGRAEAFF
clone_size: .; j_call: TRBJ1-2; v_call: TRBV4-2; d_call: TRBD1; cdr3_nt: TGTGCCAGCAGCTCACAAATACAGGGGGCCGATGGCTACACCTTC; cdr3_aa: CASSSQIQGADGYTF
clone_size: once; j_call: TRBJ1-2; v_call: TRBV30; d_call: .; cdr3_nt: TGTGCCCAGGCCGCTAACTATGGCTACACCTTC; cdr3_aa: CAQAANYGYTF
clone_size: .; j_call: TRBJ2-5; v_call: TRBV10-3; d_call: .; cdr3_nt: TGTGCCACCCTCGGGACAAACCAAGAGACCCAGTACTTC; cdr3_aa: CATLGTNQETQYF
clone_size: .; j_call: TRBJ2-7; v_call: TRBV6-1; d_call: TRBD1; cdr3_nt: TGTGCCAGCAGTGATGGTGGCAGGGGGCTCTACGAGCAGTACTTC; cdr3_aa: CASSDGGRGLYEQYF
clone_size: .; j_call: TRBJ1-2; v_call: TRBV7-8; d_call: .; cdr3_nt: TGTGCCAGCAGCTTTAGGTGGGGGGATGGCTACACCTTC; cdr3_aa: CASSFRWGDGYTF
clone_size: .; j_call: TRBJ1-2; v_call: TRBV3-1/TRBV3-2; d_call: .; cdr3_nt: TGTGCCAGCAGCCAAGGCACGGGAGGCTATGGCTACACCTTC; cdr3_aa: CASSQGTGGYGYTF
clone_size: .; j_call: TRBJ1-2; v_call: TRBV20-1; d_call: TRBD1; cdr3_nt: TGCAGTGCTAGTCCCTCGGGACAGTTTAACTATGGCTACACCTTC; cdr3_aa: CSASPSGQFNYGYTF
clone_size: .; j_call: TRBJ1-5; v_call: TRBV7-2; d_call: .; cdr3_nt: TGTGCCAGCAGCTTATTTGTCGGGAATCAGCCCCAGCATTTT; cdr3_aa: CASSLFVGNQPQHF
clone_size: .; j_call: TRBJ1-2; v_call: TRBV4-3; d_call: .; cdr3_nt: TGCGCCAGCAGCCAGTCCCAGGGCATAACTAACTATGGCTACACCTTC; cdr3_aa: CASSQSQGITNYGYTF
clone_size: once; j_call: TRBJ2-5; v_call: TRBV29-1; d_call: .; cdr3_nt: TGCAGCGTTGAAGACAGGAACCAAGAGACCCAGTACTTC; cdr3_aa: CSVEDRNQETQYF
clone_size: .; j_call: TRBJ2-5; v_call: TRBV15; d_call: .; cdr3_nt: TGTGCCACCAGCAGAGAACGACGAGGGAGTGAGACCCAGTACTTC; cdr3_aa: CATSRERRGSETQYF
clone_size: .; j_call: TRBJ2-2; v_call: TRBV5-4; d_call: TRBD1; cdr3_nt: TGTGCCAGCAGCTTTGGCAGGGGGTCCTCGAAGACCGGGGAGCTGTTTTTT; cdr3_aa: CASSFGRGSSKTGELFF
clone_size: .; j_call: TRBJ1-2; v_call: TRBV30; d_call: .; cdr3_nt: TGTGCCTGGAGTGTACGGTCCTTCGGGGGCTACACCTTC; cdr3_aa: CAWSVRSFGGYTF
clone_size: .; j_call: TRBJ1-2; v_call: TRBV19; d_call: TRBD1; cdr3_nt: TGTGCCAGTAGAGGGGGGACAGGGTTCGACTATGGCTACACCTTC; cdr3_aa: CASRGGTGFDYGYTF
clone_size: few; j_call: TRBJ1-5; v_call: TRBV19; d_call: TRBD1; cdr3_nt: TGTGCCAGTAGTCCGAGGACAGGGAGACGGCCCCAGCATTTT; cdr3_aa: CASSPRTGRRPQHF